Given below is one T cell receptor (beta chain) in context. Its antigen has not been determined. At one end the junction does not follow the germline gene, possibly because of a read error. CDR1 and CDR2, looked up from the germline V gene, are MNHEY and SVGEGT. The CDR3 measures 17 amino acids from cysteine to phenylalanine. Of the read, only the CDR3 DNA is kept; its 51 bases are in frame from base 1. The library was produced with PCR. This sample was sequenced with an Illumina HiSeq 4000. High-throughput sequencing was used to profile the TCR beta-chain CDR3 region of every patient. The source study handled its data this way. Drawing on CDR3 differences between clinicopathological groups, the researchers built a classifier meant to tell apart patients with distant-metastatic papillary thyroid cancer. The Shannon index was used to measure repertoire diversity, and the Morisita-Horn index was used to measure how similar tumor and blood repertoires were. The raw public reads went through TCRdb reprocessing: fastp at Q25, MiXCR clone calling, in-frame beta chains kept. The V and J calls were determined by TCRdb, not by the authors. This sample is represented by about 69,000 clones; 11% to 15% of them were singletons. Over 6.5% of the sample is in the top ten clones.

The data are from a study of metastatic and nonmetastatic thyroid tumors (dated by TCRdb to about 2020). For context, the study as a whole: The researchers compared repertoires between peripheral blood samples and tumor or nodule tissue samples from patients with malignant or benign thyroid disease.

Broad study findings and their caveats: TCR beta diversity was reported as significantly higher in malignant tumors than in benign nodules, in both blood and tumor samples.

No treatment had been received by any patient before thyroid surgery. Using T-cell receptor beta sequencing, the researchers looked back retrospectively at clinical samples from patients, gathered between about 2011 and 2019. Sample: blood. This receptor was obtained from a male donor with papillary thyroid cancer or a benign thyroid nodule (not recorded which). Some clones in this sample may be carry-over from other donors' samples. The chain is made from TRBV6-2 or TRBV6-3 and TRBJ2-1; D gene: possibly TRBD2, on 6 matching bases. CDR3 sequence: CVSSPPVGRESANEQFF. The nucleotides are TGTGTCAGCAGTCCTCCTGTGGGTCGGGAGTCGGCGAATGAGCAGTTCTTC.